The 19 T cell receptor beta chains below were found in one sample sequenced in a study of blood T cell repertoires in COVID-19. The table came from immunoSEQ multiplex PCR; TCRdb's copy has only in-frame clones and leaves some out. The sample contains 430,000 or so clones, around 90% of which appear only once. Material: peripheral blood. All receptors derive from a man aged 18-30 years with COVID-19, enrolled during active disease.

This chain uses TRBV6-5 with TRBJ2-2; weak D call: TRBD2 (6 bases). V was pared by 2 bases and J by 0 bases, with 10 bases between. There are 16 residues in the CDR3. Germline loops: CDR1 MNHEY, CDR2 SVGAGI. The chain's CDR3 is CASSYSSSANTGELFF. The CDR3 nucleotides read TGTGCCAGCAGTTACAGTTCTAGCGCGAACACCGGGGAGCTGTTTTTT.

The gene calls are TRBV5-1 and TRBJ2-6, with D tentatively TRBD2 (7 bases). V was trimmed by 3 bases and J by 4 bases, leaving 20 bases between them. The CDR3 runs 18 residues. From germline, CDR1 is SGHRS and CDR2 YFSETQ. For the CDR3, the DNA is TGCGCCAGCAGCTCCCTGGGGGGGCTAAAAGGAGGGGCCAACGTCCTGACTTTC. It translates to CASSSLGGLKGGANVLTF.

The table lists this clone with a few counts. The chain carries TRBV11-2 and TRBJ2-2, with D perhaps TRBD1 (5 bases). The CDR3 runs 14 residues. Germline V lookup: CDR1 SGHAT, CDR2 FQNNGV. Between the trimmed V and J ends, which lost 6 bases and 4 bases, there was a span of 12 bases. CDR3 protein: CASRDTVVTGELFF. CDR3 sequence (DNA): TGTGCCAGCAGGGACACAGTAGTCACCGGGGAGCTGTTTTTT.

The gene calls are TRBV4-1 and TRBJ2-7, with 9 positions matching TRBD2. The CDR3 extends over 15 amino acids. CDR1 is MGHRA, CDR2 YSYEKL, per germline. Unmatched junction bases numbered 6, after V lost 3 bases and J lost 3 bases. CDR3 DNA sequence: TGCGCCAGCAGCCACGTTAGCGGGGGAGTCTACGAGCAGTACTTC. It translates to CASSHVSGGVYEQYF.

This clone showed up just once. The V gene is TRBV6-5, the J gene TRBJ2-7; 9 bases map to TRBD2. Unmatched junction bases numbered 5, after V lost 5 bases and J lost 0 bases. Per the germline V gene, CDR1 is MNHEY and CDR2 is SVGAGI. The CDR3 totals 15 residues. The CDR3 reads CASSTLAGTSYEQYF. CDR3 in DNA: TGTGCCAGCAGTACTCTAGCGGGGACCTCCTACGAGCAGTACTTC.

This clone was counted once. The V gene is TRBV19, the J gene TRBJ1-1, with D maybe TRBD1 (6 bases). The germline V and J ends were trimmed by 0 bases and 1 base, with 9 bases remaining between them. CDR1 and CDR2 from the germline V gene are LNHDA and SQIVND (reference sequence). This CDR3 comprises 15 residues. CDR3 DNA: TGTGCCAGTAGTATAGAGGACAGTGGGAACACTGAAGCTTTCTTT. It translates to CASSIEDSGNTEAFF.

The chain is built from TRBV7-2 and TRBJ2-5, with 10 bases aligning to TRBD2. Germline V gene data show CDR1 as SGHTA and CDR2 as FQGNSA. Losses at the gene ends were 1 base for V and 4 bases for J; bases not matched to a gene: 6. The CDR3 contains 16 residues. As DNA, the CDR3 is TGTGCCAGCAGCTTAGGGGGGCGGACTAGCGGAGAGACCCAGTACTTC. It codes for CASSLGGRTSGETQYF.

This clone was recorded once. The CDR3, as DNA: TGTGCCAGCAGCCAAGATACAGTAAACATTCAGTACTTC. This codes for CASSQDTVNIQYF. J is TRBJ2-4 and V is TRBV14; D not certain. This CDR3 is built from 13 residues. The ends were cut back, 0 bases at V and 6 bases at J, with 6 bases in the middle. The germline CDR1 and CDR2 sequences are SGHDN and FVKESK.

CDR3 sequence: CASSLDRRENQPQHF. The CDR3, as DNA: TGTGCCAGCAGCCTGGACAGGAGGGAAAATCAGCCCCAGCATTTT. The chain combines TRBV7-6 with TRBJ1-5; 7 nucleotides align to TRBD1. Trimming removed 5 bases from V and 4 bases from J; junction bases left unmatched: 8. The CDR3 spans 15 residues. CDR1 and CDR2 (germline): SGHVS, FNYEAQ.

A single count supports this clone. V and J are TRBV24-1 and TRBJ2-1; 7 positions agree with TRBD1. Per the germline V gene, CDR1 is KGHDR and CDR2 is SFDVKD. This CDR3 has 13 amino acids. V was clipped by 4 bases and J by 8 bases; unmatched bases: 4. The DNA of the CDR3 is TGTGCCACCAGTGAACAAACAGGGGATGAGCAGTTCTTC. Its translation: CATSEQTGDEQFF.

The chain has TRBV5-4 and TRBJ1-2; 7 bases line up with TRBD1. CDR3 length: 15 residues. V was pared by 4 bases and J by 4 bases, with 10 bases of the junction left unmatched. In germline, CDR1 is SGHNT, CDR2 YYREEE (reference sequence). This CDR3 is CASSTRQGNVYGYTF. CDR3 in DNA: TGTGCCAGCAGCACCCGACAGGGAAACGTCTATGGCTACACCTTC. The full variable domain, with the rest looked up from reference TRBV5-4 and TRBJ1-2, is ETGVTQSPTHLIKTRGQQVTLRCSSQSGHNTVSWYQQALGQGPQFIFQYYREEENGRGNFPPRFSGLQFPNYSSELNVNALELDDSALYLCASSTRQGNVYGYTFGSGTRLTVV.

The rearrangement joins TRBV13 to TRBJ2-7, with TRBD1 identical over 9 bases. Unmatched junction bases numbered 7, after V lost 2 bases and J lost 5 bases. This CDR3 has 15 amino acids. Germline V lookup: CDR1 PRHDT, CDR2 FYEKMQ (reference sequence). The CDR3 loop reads CASSLWGQGINEQYF. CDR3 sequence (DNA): TGTGCCAGCAGCTTATGGGGACAGGGAATCAACGAGCAGTACTTC.

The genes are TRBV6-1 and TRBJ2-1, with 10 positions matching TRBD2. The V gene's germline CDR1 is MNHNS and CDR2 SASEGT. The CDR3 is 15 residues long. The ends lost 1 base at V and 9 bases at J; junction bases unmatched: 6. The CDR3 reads CASSEESGGAGEQFF. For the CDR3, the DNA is TGTGCCAGCAGTGAAGAAAGCGGGGGGGCCGGTGAGCAGTTCTTC.

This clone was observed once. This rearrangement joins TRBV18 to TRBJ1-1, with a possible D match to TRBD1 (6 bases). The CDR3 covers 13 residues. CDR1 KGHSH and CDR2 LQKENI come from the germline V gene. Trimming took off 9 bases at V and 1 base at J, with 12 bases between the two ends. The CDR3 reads CASTGTPNTEAFF. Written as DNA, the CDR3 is TGTGCCAGTACCGGGACACCGAACACTGAAGCTTTCTTT.

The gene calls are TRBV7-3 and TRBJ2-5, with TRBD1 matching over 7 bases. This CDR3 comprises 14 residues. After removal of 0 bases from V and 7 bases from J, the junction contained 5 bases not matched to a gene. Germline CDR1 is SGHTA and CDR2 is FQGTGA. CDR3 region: CASSLTGGAGTQYF. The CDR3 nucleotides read TGTGCCAGCAGCTTAACAGGGGGCGCCGGGACCCAGTACTTC. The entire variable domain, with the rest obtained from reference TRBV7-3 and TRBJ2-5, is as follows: GAGVSQTPSNKVTEKGKYVELRCDPISGHTALYWYRQSLGQGPEFLIYFQGTGAADDSGLPNDRFFAVRPEGSVSTLKIQRTERGDSAVYLCASSLTGGAGTQYFGPGTRLLVL.

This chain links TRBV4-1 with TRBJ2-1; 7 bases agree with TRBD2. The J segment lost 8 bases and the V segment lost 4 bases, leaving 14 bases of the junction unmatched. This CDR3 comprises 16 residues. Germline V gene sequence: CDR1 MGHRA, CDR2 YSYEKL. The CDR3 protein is CASSPIVGLVVYEQFF. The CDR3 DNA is TGCGCCAGCAGCCCTATAGTAGGACTAGTTGTCTATGAGCAGTTCTTC.

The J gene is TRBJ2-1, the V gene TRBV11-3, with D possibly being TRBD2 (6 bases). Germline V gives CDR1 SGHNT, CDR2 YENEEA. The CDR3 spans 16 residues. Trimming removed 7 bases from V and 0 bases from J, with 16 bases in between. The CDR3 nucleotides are TGTGCCAGCACCCCCACCAGGAGGGACTCCTACAATGAGCAGTTCTTC. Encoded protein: CASTPTRRDSYNEQFF. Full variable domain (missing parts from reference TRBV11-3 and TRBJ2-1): EAGVVQSPRYKIIEKKQPVAFWCNPISGHNTLYWYLQNLGQGPELLIRYENEEAVDDSQLPKDRFSAERLKGVDSTLKIQPAELGDSAVYLCASTPTRRDSYNEQFFGPGTRLTVL.

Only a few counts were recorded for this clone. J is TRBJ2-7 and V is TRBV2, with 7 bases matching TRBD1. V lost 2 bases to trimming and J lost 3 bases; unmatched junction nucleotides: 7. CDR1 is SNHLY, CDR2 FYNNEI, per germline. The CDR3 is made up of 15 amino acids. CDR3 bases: TGTGCCAGCAGTGAACCGACAGGGAGTCACTACGAGCAGTACTTC. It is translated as CASSEPTGSHYEQYF.

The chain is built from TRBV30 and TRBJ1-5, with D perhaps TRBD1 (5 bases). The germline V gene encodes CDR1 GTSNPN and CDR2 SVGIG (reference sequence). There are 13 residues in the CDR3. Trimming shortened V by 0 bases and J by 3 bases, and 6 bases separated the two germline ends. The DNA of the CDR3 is TGTGCCTGGAGTGTGACAGCCAATCAGCCCCAGCATTTT. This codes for CAWSVTANQPQHF.